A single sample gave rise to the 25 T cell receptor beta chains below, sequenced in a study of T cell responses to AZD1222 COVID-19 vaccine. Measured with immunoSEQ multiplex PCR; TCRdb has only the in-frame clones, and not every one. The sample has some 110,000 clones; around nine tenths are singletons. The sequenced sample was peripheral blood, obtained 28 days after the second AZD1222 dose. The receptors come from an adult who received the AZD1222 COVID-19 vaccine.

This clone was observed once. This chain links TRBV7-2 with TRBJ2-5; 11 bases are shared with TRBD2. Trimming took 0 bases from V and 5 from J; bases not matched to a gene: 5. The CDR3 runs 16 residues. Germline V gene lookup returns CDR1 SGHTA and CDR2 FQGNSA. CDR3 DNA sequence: TGTGCCAGCAGCTTAGCACTAGCGGGGGTCGGGGAGACCCAGTACTTC. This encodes CASSLALAGVGETQYF. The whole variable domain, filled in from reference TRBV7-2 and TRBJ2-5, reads GAGVSQSPSNKVTEKGKDVELRCDPISGHTALYWYRQSLGQGLEFLIYFQGNSAPDKSGLPSDRFSAERTGGSVSTLTIQRTQQEDSAVYLCASSLALAGVGETQYFGPGTRLLVL.

This CDR3 reads CASSQDSRSYEQYF. CDR3 bases: TGTGCCAGCAGCCAGGACAGCAGATCCTACGAGCAGTACTTC. This chain uses TRBV9 with TRBJ2-7; TRBD1 might be the D (6 bases). V lost 4 bases, J lost 1 base, and 12 bases lay in between. There are 14 residues in the CDR3. Germline V CDR1 and CDR2: SGDLS, YYNGEE.

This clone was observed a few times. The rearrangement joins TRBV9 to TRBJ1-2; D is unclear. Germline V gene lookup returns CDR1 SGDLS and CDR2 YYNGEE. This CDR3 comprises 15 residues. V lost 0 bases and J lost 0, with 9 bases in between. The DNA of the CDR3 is TGTGCCAGCAGCGTAGCGGCAGGAACTAACTATGGCTACACCTTC. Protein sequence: CASSVAAGTNYGYTF.

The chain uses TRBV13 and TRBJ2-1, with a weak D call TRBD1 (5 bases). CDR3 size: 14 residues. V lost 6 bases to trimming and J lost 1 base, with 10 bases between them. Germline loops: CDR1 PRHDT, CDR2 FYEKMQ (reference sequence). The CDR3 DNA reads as TGTGCCAGCAGTGGCCAGGGATCCTACAATGAGCAGTTCTTC. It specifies CASSGQGSYNEQFF.

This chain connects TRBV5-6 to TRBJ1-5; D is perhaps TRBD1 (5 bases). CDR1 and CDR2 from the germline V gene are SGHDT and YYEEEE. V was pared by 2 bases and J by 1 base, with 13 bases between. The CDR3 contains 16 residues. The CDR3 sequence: CASSFTRGASNQPQHF. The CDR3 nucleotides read TGTGCCAGCAGCTTTACCCGTGGGGCAAGCAATCAGCCCCAGCATTTT.

The CDR3 loop reads CSATQGNEQYF. In DNA, the CDR3 is TGCAGTGCTACCCAGGGCAACGAGCAGTACTTC. The chain links TRBV20-1 to TRBJ2-7; D is perhaps TRBD1 (5 bases). V was cut by 4 bases and J by 5 bases, with 9 bases left in between. CDR3 length: 11 residues. The V gene's germline CDR1 is DFQATT and CDR2 SNEGSKA (reference sequence).

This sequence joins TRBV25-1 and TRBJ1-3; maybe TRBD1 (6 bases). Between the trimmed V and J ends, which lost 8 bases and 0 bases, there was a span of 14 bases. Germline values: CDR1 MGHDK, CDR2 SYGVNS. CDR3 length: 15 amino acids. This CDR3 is CASQLTGYSGNTIYF. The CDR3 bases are TGTGCCAGCCAGCTTACAGGGTACTCTGGAAACACCATATATTTT. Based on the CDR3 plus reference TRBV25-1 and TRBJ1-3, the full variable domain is EADIYQTPRYLVIGTGKKITLECSQTMGHDKMYWYQQDPGMELHLIHYSYGVNSTEKGDLSSESTVSRIRTEHFPLTLESARPSHTSQYLCASQLTGYSGNTIYFGEGSWLTVV.

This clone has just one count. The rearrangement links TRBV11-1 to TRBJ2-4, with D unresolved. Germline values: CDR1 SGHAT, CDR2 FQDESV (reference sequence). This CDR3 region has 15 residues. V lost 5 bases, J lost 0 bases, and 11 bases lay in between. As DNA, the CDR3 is TGTGCCAGCAGCCACTGGCTACTAGCCAAAAACATTCAGTACTTC. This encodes CASSHWLLAKNIQYF.

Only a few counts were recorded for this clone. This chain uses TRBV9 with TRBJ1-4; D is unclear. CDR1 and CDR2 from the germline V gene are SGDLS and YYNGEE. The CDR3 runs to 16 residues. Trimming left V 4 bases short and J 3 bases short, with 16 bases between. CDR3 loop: CASSPAPSRANEKLFF. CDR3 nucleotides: TGTGCCAGCAGCCCCGCCCCCAGTCGAGCTAATGAAAAACTGTTTTTT. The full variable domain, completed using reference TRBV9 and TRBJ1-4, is DSGVTQTPKHLITATGQRVTLRCSPRSGDLSVYWYQQSLDQGLQFLIQYYNGEERAKGNILERFSAQQFPDLHSELNLSSLELGDSALYFCASSPAPSRANEKLFFGSGTQLSVL.

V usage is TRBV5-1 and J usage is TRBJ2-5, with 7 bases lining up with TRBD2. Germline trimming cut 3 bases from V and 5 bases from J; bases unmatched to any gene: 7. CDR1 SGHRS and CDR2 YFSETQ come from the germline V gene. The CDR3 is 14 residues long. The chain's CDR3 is CASSWRDYEETQYF. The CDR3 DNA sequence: TGCGCCAGCAGCTGGAGGGACTACGAGGAGACCCAGTACTTC.

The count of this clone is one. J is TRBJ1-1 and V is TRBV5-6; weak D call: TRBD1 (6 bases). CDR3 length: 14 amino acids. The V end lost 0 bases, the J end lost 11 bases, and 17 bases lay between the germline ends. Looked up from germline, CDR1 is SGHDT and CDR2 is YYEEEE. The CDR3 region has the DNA TGTGCCAGCAGCTTGGCCGCCTCCAGGGGTCGGGCTTTCTTT. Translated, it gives CASSLAASRGRAFF. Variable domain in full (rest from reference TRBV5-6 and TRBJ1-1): DAGVTQSPTHLIKTRGQQVTLRCSPKSGHDTVSWYQQALGQGPQFIFQYYEEEERQRGNFPDRFSGHQFPNYSSELNVNALLLGDSALYLCASSLAASRGRAFFGQGTRLTVV.

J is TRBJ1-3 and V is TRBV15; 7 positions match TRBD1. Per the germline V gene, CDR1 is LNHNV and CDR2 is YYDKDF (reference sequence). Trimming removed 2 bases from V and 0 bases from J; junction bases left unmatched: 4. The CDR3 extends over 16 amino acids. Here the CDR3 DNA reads TGTGCCACCAGCAGATATGACAGGGTCTCTGGAAACACCATATATTTT. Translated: CATSRYDRVSGNTIYF.

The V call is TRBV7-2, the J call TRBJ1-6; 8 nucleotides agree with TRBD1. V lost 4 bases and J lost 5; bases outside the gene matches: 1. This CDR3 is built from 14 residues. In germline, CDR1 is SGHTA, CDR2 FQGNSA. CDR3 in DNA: TGTGCCAGCAGCTACAGGGGGGATAATTCACCCCTCCACTTT. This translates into CASSYRGDNSPLHF. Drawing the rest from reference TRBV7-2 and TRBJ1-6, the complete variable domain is GAGVSQSPSNKVTEKGKDVELRCDPISGHTALYWYRQSLGQGLEFLIYFQGNSAPDKSGLPSDRFSAERTGGSVSTLTIQRTQQEDSAVYLCASSYRGDNSPLHFGNGTRLTVT.

CDR3 bases: TGTGCCAGCAGCGAGGACTCCCCCTACGAGCAGTACTTC. It encodes CASSEDSPYEQYF. The chain carries TRBV3-1 (or the pseudogene TRBV3-2) and TRBJ2-7, with a tentative D call TRBD2 (5 bases). The ends were cut back, 5 bases at V and 2 bases at J, with 10 bases in the middle. This CDR3 region has 13 residues. Germline V lookup: CDR1 LGHDT, CDR2 YNNKEL (reference sequence).

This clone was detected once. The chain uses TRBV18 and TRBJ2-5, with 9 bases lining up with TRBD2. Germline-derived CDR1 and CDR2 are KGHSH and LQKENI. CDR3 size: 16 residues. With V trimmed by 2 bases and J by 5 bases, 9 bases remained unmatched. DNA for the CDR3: TGTGCCAGCTCACCATTGGTCCTAGCGGGAATGGAGACCCAGTACTTC. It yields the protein CASSPLVLAGMETQYF.

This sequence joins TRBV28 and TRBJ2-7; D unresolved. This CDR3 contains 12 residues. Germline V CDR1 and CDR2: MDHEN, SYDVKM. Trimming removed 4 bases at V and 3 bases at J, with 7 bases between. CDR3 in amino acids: CASSSGNYEQYF. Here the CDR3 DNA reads TGTGCCAGCAGTTCCGGCAACTACGAGCAGTACTTC.

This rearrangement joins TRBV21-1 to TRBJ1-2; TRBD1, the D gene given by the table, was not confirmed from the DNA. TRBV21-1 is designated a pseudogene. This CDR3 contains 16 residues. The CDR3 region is CASSKKGTGVGRGYTF. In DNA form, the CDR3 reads TGTGCCAGCAGCAAAAAGGGGACAGGGGTCGGGAGAGGCTACACCTTC.

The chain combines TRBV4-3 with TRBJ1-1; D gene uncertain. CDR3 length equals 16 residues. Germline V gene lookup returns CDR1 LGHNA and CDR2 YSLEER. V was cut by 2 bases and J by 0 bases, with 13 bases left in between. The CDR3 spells CASSQTAHALNTEAFF. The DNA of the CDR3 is TGCGCCAGCAGCCAAACCGCCCACGCGCTGAACACTGAAGCTTTCTTT.

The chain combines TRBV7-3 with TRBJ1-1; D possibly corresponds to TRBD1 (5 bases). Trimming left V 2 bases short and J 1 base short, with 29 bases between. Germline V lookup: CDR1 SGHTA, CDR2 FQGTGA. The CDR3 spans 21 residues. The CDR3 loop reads CASSLSGIPDAGLRQNTEAFF. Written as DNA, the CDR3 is TGTGCCAGCAGCTTATCGGGAATACCAGATGCAGGGTTACGTCAGAACACTGAAGCTTTCTTT.

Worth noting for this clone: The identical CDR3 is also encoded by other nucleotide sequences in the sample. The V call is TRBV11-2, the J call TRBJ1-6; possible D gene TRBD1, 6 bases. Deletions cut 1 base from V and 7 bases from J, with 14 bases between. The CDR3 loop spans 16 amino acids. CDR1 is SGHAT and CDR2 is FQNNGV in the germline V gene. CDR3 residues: CASSLVGGGWNSPLHF. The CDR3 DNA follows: TGTGCCAGCAGCTTAGTAGGGGGGGGCTGGAATTCACCCCTCCACTTT.

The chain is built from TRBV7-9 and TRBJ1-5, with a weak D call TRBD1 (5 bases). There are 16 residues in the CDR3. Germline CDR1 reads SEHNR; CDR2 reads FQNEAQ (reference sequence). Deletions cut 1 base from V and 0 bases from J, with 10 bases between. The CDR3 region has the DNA TGTGCCAGCAGCTTAGATGGGGGGTATAGCAATCAGCCCCAGCATTTT. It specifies CASSLDGGYSNQPQHF.

The CDR3 loop is CASSEARYNEQFF. The CDR3 coding sequence is TGTGCCAGCAGTGAGGCACGTTACAATGAGCAGTTCTTC. This rearrangement joins TRBV25-1 to TRBJ2-1, with no clear D. Germline V CDR1 and CDR2: MGHDK, SYGVNS. Trimming stripped 3 bases from V and 4 bases from J, with 7 bases between. The CDR3 loop spans 13 amino acids.

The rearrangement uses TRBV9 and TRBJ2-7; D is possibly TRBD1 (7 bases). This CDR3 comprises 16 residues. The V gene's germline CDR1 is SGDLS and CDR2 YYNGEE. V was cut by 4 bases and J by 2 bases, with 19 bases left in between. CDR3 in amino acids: CASSPWQGGGTYEQYF. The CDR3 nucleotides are TGTGCCAGCAGCCCATGGCAGGGGGGCGGTACCTACGAGCAGTACTTC.

The CDR3 bases are TGTGCCAGCAGCCCCTACGGGGCGGGAGGAATGTGGGGGCAAGAGACCCAGTACTTC. It specifies CASSPYGAGGMWGQETQYF. J is TRBJ2-5 and V is TRBV3-1 (or the pseudogene TRBV3-2); 8 nucleotides agree with TRBD2. This CDR3 contains 19 residues. Germline V CDR1 and CDR2: LGHDT, YNNKEL (reference sequence). The trim removed 4 bases at V and 2 bases at J, leaving 18 bases unmatched.

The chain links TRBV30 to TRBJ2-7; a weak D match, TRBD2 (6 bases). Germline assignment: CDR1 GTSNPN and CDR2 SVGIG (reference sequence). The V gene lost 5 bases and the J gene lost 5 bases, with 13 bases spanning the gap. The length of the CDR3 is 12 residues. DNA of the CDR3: TGTGCCTGGTTAGCTAGCGCCGACGAGCAGTACTTC. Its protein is CAWLASADEQYF. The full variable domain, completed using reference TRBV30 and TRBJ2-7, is SQTIHQWPATLVQPVGSPLSLECTVEGTSNPNLYWYRQAAGRGLQLLFYSVGIGQISSEVPQNLSASRPQDRQFILSSKKLLLSDSGFYLCAWLASADEQYFGPGTRLTVT.